The rows below give T cell receptor beta chains drawn from one sample of a study of blood T cells in healthy people across ages. TCRdb reprocessed the 5' RACE reads via MiXCR and lists one record per CDR3 protein. The sample records about 1 million distinct CDR3 sequences, 40% to 55% being singletons. Sample: blood. Source of these receptors: a woman between 55 and 75 years old in good health. Both conserved end residues are part of each CDR3. The D gene is left open where the match is weak. Where a row states a size, it is once, few, many or the class of an expanded clone; other rows omit it.

D gene	clone size	J gene	V gene	CDR3 protein	CDR3 DNA
NA	NA	TRBJ2-7	TRBV20-1	CSALLVQVAYEQYF	TGCAGTGCCCTTTTGGTACAGGTCGCCTACGAGCAGTACTTC
NA	few	TRBJ2-3	TRBV12-3/TRBV12-4	CASTLRQGTDTQYF	TGTGCCAGCACCCTTAGGCAGGGCACAGATACGCAGTATTTT
NA	once	TRBJ2-1	TRBV7-2	CASSLAVGSYNGQFF	TGTGCCAGCAGCTTAGCTGTCGGCTCCTACAATGGGCAGTTCTTC
TRBD1	NA	TRBJ1-2	TRBV20-1	CSARAGGVYGYTF	TGCAGTGCTAGAGCAGGGGGCGTCTATGGCTACACCTTC
TRBD1	NA	TRBJ2-7	TRBV7-8	CASSSRDSGDEQYF	TGTGCCAGCAGCAGCCGGGACAGTGGGGACGAGCAGTACTTC
NA	NA	TRBJ1-2	TRBV20-1	CSARDSVGARAPNYGYTF	TGCAGTGCTAGAGATAGCGTGGGGGCCAGGGCCCCGAACTATGGCTACACCTTC
TRBD2	many	TRBJ2-7	TRBV7-2	CASSPGLAGLYEQYF	TGTGCCAGCAGCCCAGGACTAGCGGGTTTATACGAGCAGTACTTC
TRBD1	NA	TRBJ2-3	TRBV19	CASSILGQGVGEDTQYF	TGTGCCAGTAGTATTTTGGGACAGGGCGTCGGTGAAGATACGCAGTATTTT
TRBD2	NA	TRBJ2-5	TRBV2	CASSEGLAGEQETQYF	TGTGCCAGCAGCGAAGGGCTAGCGGGAGAGCAAGAGACCCAGTACTTC
TRBD2	few	TRBJ2-3	TRBV2	CASSQRRTSGRSTDTQYF	TGTGCCAGCAGCCAACGAAGGACTAGCGGGAGGAGCACAGATACGCAGTATTTT
NA	NA	TRBJ2-5	TRBV20-1	CSARDLGKETQYF	TGCAGTGCTAGGGACCTCGGCAAAGAGACACAGTACTTC
NA	NA	TRBJ2-7	TRBV7-9	CASSFERVSYEQYF	TGTGCCAGCAGCTTCGAGCGGGTCTCCTACGAGCAGTACTTC
TRBD2	NA	TRBJ2-5	TRBV20-1	CSASPSGRVQETQYF	TGCAGTGCTAGCCCTAGCGGGAGAGTCCAAGAGACCCAGTACTTC
TRBD1	NA	TRBJ2-7	TRBV6-5	CASSYSPGQGDEQYF	TGTGCCAGCAGTTACTCCCCGGGACAGGGCGACGAGCAGTACTTC
NA	NA	TRBJ2-3	TRBV20-1	CSARDLPLGRDTQYF	TGCAGTGCTAGAGATCTGCCATTAGGAAGGGATACGCAGTATTTT
TRBD1	NA	TRBJ2-4	TRBV20-1	CSVTTGSGQNIQYF	TGCAGTGTTACGACAGGGTCGGGTCAAAACATTCAGTACTTC
TRBD1	NA	TRBJ2-3	TRBV29-1	CSQDRGPCTDTQYF	TGCAGCCAGGACAGGGGGCCTTGCACAGATACGCAGTATTTT
NA	NA	TRBJ2-3	TRBV20-1	CSASRDGDETDTQYF	TGCAGTGCTAGTCGAGACGGCGACGAAACAGATACGCAGTATTTT
TRBD1	NA	TRBJ2-7	TRBV5-6	CASSSGTGEPYVQYF	TGTGCCAGCAGCTCCGGGACAGGGGAACCCTACGTGCAGTACTTC
TRBD1	NA	TRBJ1-1	TRBV27	CASSLTPGGLNTEAFF	TGTGCCAGCAGTTTAACCCCAGGGGGGTTGAACACTGAAGCTTTCTTT
NA	once	TRBJ1-2	TRBV5-1	CASSMDFRGYTF	NA
TRBD2	many	TRBJ2-4	TRBV4-1	CASSLSLTSGTKNIQYF	TGCGCCAGCAGCCTCAGCCTGACTAGCGGGACCAAAAACATTCAGTACTTC
NA	NA	TRBJ1-6	TRBV28	CASSPSRTDNSPLHF	TGTGCCAGCAGCCCGTCCCGGACGGACAATTCACCCCTCCACTTT
TRBD2	once	TRBJ2-3	TRBV6-1	CASSAGTISTDTQYF	TGTGCCAGCAGTGCCGGGACTATTAGCACAGATACGCAGTATTTT